This T cell receptor beta chain was sequenced during a study of T cells after yellow fever vaccination (dated 2019 in TCRdb). Looking at the study overall: The SMART-Seq v4 Ultra Low Input RNA kit was used to prepare libraries from fractions with low cell numbers. To track T-cell clones before and after primary and booster YFV17D yellow fever vaccination, bulk TCR alpha and beta repertoires were sequenced longitudinally. Blood was collected at multiple timepoints before and after primary and secondary immunization, and bulk PBMC replicates and cell subsets were isolated. Two healthy male donors, one aged 18 to 30 and one aged 30 to 40 years, made up the cohort. The research as a whole found: Computational filtering was required because FACS-sorted repertoires could contain abundant contaminating clonotypes from the bulk population. Compared with the primary T-cell response, the secondary T-cell response was weaker but faster, peaking on day 5 rather than day 15. Because the study included only a couple of donors, the extent to which the findings can be generalized is limited. Most clones expanded after primary vaccination were re-detected after the booster (96% of CD4 and 80% to 90% of CD8), suggesting broad memory maintenance. A small fraction of clonotypes appeared in both the CD4 and CD8 compartments, likely as a result of convergent recombination.

To note about this clonotype: Which antigen it targets is not known. Nothing much larger sits one base from this clone, and base qualities are not available.

Synthesis of TCR cDNA relied on 5'RACE template switching, a step that introduced a universal primer site along with unique molecular identifiers. Priming of cDNA synthesis was performed from both the TCR alpha and TCR beta constant segments. Library amplification used two PCR steps, and the second PCR step added sample barcodes and sequencing adapters. Libraries were sequenced on Illumina HiSeq 2500 (2x100 bp) or NovaSeq (2x150 bp). The original methods were these. MIGEC handled demultiplexing of reads and collapsing into UMI consensus sequences, while MiXCR performed V(D)J alignment. Vaccine-responding clonotypes were identified with edgeR using replicate PBMC samples, with FDR below 0.01 and a log2 fold change above 5 up to day 15 being required. Bulk clonotypes were assigned CD4 or CD8 identity according to which sequenced CD4 or CD8 repertoire held them at higher abundance. The public reads were reanalyzed by TCRdb: fastp trimming at Q25, MiXCR alignment, in-frame beta chains only. Each record represents a unique CDR3 protein, reported with the most common genes and DNA among its rows. TCRdb's processing, not the authors', yielded these V and J calls. This sample has hundreds of thousands of distinct CDR3 sequences in its table, and more than 9% of those were observed once. The ten largest make up just under 15% of the sample.

V loses 6 bases, J loses 1 base, and the germline ends lie 15 bases apart. Taken from cysteine to phenylalanine, the CDR3 has 14 residues. The sequence is cut down to CDR3 DNA, 42 bases in frame from base 1. Sequences SQVTM (CDR1) and ANQGSEA (CDR2) are obtained from the germline V gene. This specimen's treatment or condition label, interpreted: live attenuated yellow fever vaccine strain. At each blood-draw timepoint, two biological replicates of bulk PBMCs were collected. PBMCs were isolated from peripheral blood using a standard Ficoll-Paque protocol. RNA was extracted with TriZol from bulk PBMCs, CD4 and CD8 fractions, and dextramer-positive and dextramer-negative fractions.

The source material was PBMCs, sampled on the day of the yellow fever booster vaccination. The chain is made from TRBV29-1 and TRBJ1-1; a tentative D match to TRBD1 spans 5 bases. This receptor was taken from a man aged 25 to 40 who received the YFV17D yellow fever vaccine. The bases are TGCAGCGTCCGCATCGGGGGGACGAACACTGAAGCTTTCTTT. Its product reads: CSVRIGGTNTEAFF.